This TCR beta chain is drawn from a study of blood T cell repertoires in COVID-19 (TCRdb year 2020). Study-level background: Collaborator samples came from the United States, Italy and Spain and covered acute and convalescent phases of COVID-19. Samples were obtained from the ongoing ImmuneRACE study (first 160 participants) and from some 1,300 subjects provided by 6 global collaborators. The repertoires were released in a freely available public database intended as a resource for research on the immune response to SARS-CoV-2. The material from the prospective study consisted of cDNA or gDNA derived from T cells, B-cell-depleted T cells, or PBMCs. Nearly every sample came with metadata listing a de-identified subject ID, COVID-19 status, age in years and sex. Deeply sampled blood TCRbeta repertoires from subjects exposed to, actively infected with, or recovered from COVID-19 were included in the dataset. Where available, HLA class I and class II types were taken from metadata supplied by the sample provider and were not determined by assay-based typing. The study at large found these results: Clinical and demographic metadata were provided uncurated, with the amount varying by source and participant.

Whole blood was collected in K2EDTA tubes by collaborating institutions according to the institutions' own protocols. For TCRbeta analysis, collaborators shipped samples in one of three forms: frozen whole blood, isolated PBMCs, or DNA extracted from either of those sample types. TCRbeta CDR3 regions were amplified from genomic DNA using the immunoSEQ Assay, a bias-controlled multiplex PCR. Per the original workflow: Nucleated cell counts per sample were estimated from amplification of reference gene primers within the assay. To quantify the absolute abundance of each unique TCRbeta CDR3 rearrangement, sequence reads were collapsed and filtered. For each sample, productive Simpson clonality was calculated by taking the square root of Simpson's diversity index across productive rearrangements. The immuneACCESS repertoire file appears here via TCRdb, limited to in-frame rearrangements. These files lack a portion of the clones; in checked studies, under half of the deficit traces to unresolved V genes, and the cause of the others is not known. Clone size and V and J calls were adopted from that table, with D and trimming inferred from the DNA. Present in this sample are some 370,000 clones, around 90% of which were seen just once. The top ten clonotypes cover 1.2% of the sample.

CDR1 and CDR2, per the germline V gene, are SNHLY and FYNNEI. The CDR3 covers 17 residues, taking in both the cysteine and the phenylalanine. The retained sequence is limited to the CDR3, 51 bases, with the frame set at the first base. About this clone: Its antigen is not yet known. The junction departs from the called germline gene at one end, perhaps through a read error.

The chain uses TRBV2 and TRBJ2-7, with TRBD2 matching 8 junction bases. The specimen was peripheral blood. This TCR came from a man aged 35 to 55 with acute or convalescent COVID-19. The CDR3 protein: CASREGSGRGESYEQYF. At the DNA level, the sequence is TGTGCCAGCAGAGAAGGGAGCGGGAGAGGTGAGTCCTACGAGCAGTACTTC.